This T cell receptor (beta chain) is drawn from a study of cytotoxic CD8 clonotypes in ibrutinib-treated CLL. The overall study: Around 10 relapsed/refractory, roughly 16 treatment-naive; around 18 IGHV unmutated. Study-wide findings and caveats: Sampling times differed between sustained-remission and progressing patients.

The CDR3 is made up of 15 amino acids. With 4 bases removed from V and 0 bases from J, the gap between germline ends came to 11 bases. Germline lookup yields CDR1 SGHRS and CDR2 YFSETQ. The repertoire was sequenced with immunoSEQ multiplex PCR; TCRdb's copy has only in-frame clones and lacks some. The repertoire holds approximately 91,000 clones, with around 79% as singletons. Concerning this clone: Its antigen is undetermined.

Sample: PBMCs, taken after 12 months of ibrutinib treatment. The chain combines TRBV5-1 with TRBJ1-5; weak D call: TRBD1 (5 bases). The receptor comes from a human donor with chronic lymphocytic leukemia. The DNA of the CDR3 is TGCGCCAGCAGCCGACGAGGGGATAGCAATCAGCCCCAGCATTTT. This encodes CASSRRGDSNQPQHF.